The 23 T cell receptor beta chains presented below share a single source sample, sequenced in a study of blood T cells in healthy people across ages. It was with a sample-barcoded 5' primer and a J-beta primer mix that a second PCR of roughly 6 to 12 cycles was run. Each CDR3 protein is one row after TCRdb ran MiXCR on the 5' RACE reads. The sample carries 1.5 million to 2 million distinct CDR3 sequences, approximately 28% recorded once. Input material: blood. These receptors were taken from a woman in her thirties in good health.

This chain links TRBV4-1 with TRBJ2-7, with D possibly TRBD2 on 6 matching bases. The V end was cut by 0 bases, the J end by 4 bases, with 13 bases between. The CDR3 is 15 amino acids. Germline V gives CDR1 MGHRA, CDR2 YSYEKL. The CDR3 protein is CASSQDRGIGYEQYF. In nucleotides, the CDR3 is TGCGCCAGCAGCCAAGATCGCGGGATCGGATACGAGCAGTACTTC.

CDR3 sequence (DNA): TGTGCCAGCAGCTTAGTGTGGCGCCCATTCTATGGCTACACCTTC. As protein: CASSLVWRPFYGYTF. V is TRBV7-2 and J is TRBJ1-2; D remains unclear. Between the trimmed V and J ends, which lost 1 base and 4 bases, there was a span of 13 bases. CDR3 length: 15 residues. In germline, CDR1 is SGHTA, CDR2 FQGNSA.

This clonotype has a count of ten or more. One junction end disagrees with the germline gene, perhaps due to a read error. The chain combines TRBV12-3 or TRBV12-4 with TRBJ2-5, with a tentative D call TRBD1 (6 bases). The CDR3 has 14 amino acids. The chain's CDR3 is CASSLRTAQETQYF. CDR3 in DNA: TGCGCCAGCAGCTTGCGGACAGCCCAAGAGACCCAGTACTTC.

In this sample, this clonotype turned up a few times. One junction end disagrees with the germline gene, perhaps due to a read error. This chain links TRBV7-9 with TRBJ2-2; TRBD1 aligns across 9 bases. This CDR3 is 16 amino acids long. Germline V gives CDR1 SEHNR, CDR2 FQNEAQ (reference sequence). For the CDR3, the DNA is TGTGCCGGCAGCACCGGGACAGGGCGGTTTCCCGGGGAGCTGTTTTTT. It yields the protein CAGSTGTGRFPGELFF.

This clonotype was seen at least ten times. This sequence joins TRBV28 and TRBJ1-2; 9 bases fit TRBD1. The trim removed 4 bases at V and 6 bases at J, leaving 6 bases unmatched. The CDR3 runs to 14 residues. Germline V CDR1 and CDR2: MDHEN, SYDVKM. CDR3: CASSWDRVYNGYTF. In nucleotides, the CDR3 is TGTGCCAGCAGTTGGGACAGGGTTTATAATGGCTACACCTTC.

This clonotype has only a few counts. The J gene is TRBJ2-1, the V gene TRBV20-1; 7 bases fit TRBD1. The V and J ends lost 3 bases and 1 base, in that order; junction bases with no gene match: 3. The CDR3 totals 14 residues. Per the germline V gene, CDR1 is DFQATT and CDR2 is SNEGSKA (reference sequence). The CDR3 protein is CSASSRGSYNEQFF. CDR3 in DNA: TGCAGTGCTAGTTCCAGGGGGTCCTACAATGAGCAGTTCTTC.

This clonotype was recorded a few times. This chain uses TRBV12-3 or TRBV12-4 with TRBJ1-5, with 7 bases aligning to TRBD1. With V trimmed by 3 bases and J by 0 bases, 5 bases remained unmatched. This CDR3 is 16 amino acids long. Written as DNA, the CDR3 is TGTGCCAGCAGTTTTGAGGGGGCGGCTAGCAATCAGCCCCAGCATTTT. Encoded protein: CASSFEGAASNQPQHF.

This chain links TRBV9 with TRBJ2-7; 7 bases match TRBD1. The J segment lost 3 bases and the V segment lost 4 bases, leaving 10 bases of the junction unmatched. Germline V gene sequence: CDR1 SGDLS, CDR2 YYNGEE. The CDR3 contains 15 residues. This CDR3 reads CASSWGTADDYEQYF. For the CDR3, the DNA is TGTGCCAGCAGCTGGGGGACAGCGGATGACTACGAGCAGTACTTC.

This clonotype was counted many times. The rearrangement links TRBV12-3 or TRBV12-4 to TRBJ2-7; D is ambiguous. The CDR3 contains 12 residues. V lost 5 bases to trimming and J lost 2 bases, with 7 bases between them. The CDR3 is CASSRRTYEQYF. In nucleotides, the CDR3 is TGTGCCAGCAGTAGGCGCACCTACGAGCAGTACTTC.

The chain uses TRBV5-1 and TRBJ2-5; weak D call: TRBD1 (5 bases). Germline values: CDR1 SGHRS, CDR2 YFSETQ. The CDR3 spans 14 residues. Trimming took 0 bases from V and 3 from J, leaving 9 bases between them. CDR3 amino acids: CASSLEVREETQYF. DNA of the CDR3: TGCGCCAGCAGCTTGGAGGTCAGGGAAGAGACCCAGTACTTC.

This clonotype was counted a few times. The chain is built from TRBV24-1 and TRBJ1-2; possible D gene TRBD1, 5 bases. The germline V and J ends were trimmed by 2 bases and 4 bases, with 10 bases remaining between them. This CDR3 is built from 14 residues. Germline V gene data show CDR1 as KGHDR and CDR2 as SFDVKD. The CDR3 DNA is TGTGCCACCAGTGATTCGAGGGGATCCTATGGCTACACCTTC. Translation: CATSDSRGSYGYTF.

The gene calls are TRBV18 and TRBJ1-5; perhaps TRBD1 as D (5 bases). V lost 5 bases and J 7 bases, leaving 15 bases between the germline ends. Germline CDR1 KGHSH, CDR2 LQKENI. The CDR3 contains 14 residues. In DNA, the CDR3 is TGTGCCAGCTCAACGGGGGGAAGGGCCCAGCCCCAGCATTTT. Encoded protein: CASSTGGRAQPQHF.

The chain employs TRBV20-1 and TRBJ1-6; 11 bases align to TRBD1. The J segment lost 5 bases and the V segment lost 6 bases, leaving 6 bases of the junction unmatched. The CDR3 sequence is 15 residues long. Looked up from germline, CDR1 is DFQATT and CDR2 is SNEGSKA (reference sequence). This chain's CDR3 is CSARGTGGDNSPLHF. The CDR3 coding sequence is TGCAGTGCCAGGGGGACAGGGGGAGATAATTCACCCCTCCACTTT.

This clonotype was seen many times. J is TRBJ2-3 and V is TRBV12-3 or TRBV12-4, with D maybe TRBD2 (5 bases). This CDR3 region has 14 residues. V gave up 1 base and J gave up 8 bases, with 13 bases separating them. The CDR3 DNA reads TGTGCCAGCAGTTTAGGCAGCCTCGGAGGTACGCAGTATTTT. Translation gives CASSLGSLGGTQYF.

This clonotype has at least ten counts. V usage is TRBV13 and J usage is TRBJ2-1; 7 bases align to TRBD2. Germline lookup yields CDR1 PRHDT and CDR2 FYEKMQ (reference sequence). This CDR3 has 16 residues. J lost 2 bases, V lost 4 bases, and 8 bases had no gene match. The CDR3 spells CASSYTGTTTYNEQFF. The CDR3 nucleotides read TGTGCCAGCAGCTATACCGGGACTACCACCTACAATGAGCAGTTCTTC.

The chain combines TRBV5-1 with TRBJ2-2; D gene ambiguous. Germline CDR1 is SGHRS and CDR2 is YFSETQ. The V gene lost 5 bases and the J gene lost 1 base, with 12 bases spanning the gap. This CDR3 region has 15 residues. The CDR3: CASRYLPENTGELFF. The CDR3 DNA sequence: TGCGCCAGCAGATACCTCCCAGAGAACACCGGGGAGCTGTTTTTT.

The chain has TRBV10-3 and TRBJ2-7, with D perhaps given as TRBD1 or TRBD2 (6 bases each). This CDR3 region has 15 residues. Trimming cost V 3 bases and J 0 bases, with 12 bases left between them. Germline V gene lookup returns CDR1 ENHRY and CDR2 SYGVKD. CDR3 nucleotides: TGTGCCATCAGTGATAGGGGGGCGAGCTCCTACGAGCAGTACTTC. Amino acids: CAISDRGASSYEQYF.

Only a few counts were recorded for this clonotype. CDR3 protein: CASRPKRGSYNEQFF. In DNA, the CDR3 is TGTGCCAGCAGACCCAAGCGGGGCTCCTACAATGAGCAGTTCTTC. The chain joins TRBV2 to TRBJ2-1; the match to TRBD2 covers 7 bases. Germline values: CDR1 SNHLY, CDR2 FYNNEI. The CDR3 spans 15 residues. The V segment lost 6 bases and the J segment 0 bases; nucleotides outside the gene matches: 5.

As for this clonotype: One end of the junction varies from germline; a read error may be responsible. CDR3 DNA: TGCAGTGCTAATTCACTAGCGGGGGGTTCCTACATTGAGCAGTTCTTC. Its translation is CSANSLAGGSYIEQFF. This chain links TRBV20-1 with TRBJ2-1; 12 positions agree with TRBD2. In germline, CDR1 is DFQATT, CDR2 SNEGSKA (reference sequence). The CDR3 spans 16 residues.

The CDR3 sequence: CASSLRTSGSLQFSYEQYF. DNA for the CDR3: TGTGCCAGCAGCCTCCGGACTAGCGGGAGCCTTCAATTTTCCTACGAGCAGTACTTC. This chain joins TRBV7-9 and TRBJ2-7, with 13 bases aligning to TRBD2. Trimming cost V 5 bases and J 1 base; bases outside gene matches: 14. CDR3 length: 19 residues. Germline V CDR1 and CDR2: SEHNR, FQNEAQ (reference sequence).

This clonotype has just a few counts. An end of the junction does not agree with germline; a read error may underlie this. The rearrangement joins TRBV12-3 or TRBV12-4 to TRBJ1-5; TRBD1 aligns across 9 bases. This CDR3 is built from 14 residues. In DNA form, the CDR3 reads TGTGCCGGCAGTTATACAGGGGGCGGTCAGCCCCAGCATTTT. It codes for CAGSYTGGGQPQHF.

This sequence joins TRBV20-1 and TRBJ2-5; D assignment may be TRBD1 or TRBD2 (6 bases each). V dropped 4 bases and J dropped 4 bases, with 22 bases sitting between them. This CDR3 has 16 residues. Germline values: CDR1 DFQATT, CDR2 SNEGSKA (reference sequence). The CDR3 coding sequence is TGCAGTGCTATGGTGCCGGGGGCGGGCGTTTCAGAGACCCAGTACTTC. Translation gives CSAMVPGAGVSETQYF.

The chain joins TRBV10-3 to TRBJ1-2; D perhaps matches TRBD1 (5 bases). The germline CDR1 and CDR2 sequences are ENHRY and SYGVKD. The CDR3 spans 15 residues. Trimming shortened V by 3 bases and J by 2 bases, and 13 bases separated the two germline ends. DNA for the CDR3: TGTGCCATCAGTGATTCTGACAGAGAAAACTATGGCTACACCTTC. It is translated as CAISDSDRENYGYTF.